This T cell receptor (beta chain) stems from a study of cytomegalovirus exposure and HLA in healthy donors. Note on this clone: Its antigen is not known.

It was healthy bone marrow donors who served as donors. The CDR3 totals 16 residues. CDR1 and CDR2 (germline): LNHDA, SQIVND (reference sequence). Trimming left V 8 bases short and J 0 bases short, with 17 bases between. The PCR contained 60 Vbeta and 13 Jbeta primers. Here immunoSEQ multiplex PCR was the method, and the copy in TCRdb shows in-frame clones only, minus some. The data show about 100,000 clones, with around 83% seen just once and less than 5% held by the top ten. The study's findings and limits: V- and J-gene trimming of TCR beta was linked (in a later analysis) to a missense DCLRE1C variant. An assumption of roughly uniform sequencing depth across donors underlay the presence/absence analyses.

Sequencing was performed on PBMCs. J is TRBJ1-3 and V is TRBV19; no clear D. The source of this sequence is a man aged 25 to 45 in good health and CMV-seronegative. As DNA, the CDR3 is TGTGCCAGTCGGTCTGCGAGGGAAATCTCTGGAAACACCATATATTTT. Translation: CASRSAREISGNTIYF.